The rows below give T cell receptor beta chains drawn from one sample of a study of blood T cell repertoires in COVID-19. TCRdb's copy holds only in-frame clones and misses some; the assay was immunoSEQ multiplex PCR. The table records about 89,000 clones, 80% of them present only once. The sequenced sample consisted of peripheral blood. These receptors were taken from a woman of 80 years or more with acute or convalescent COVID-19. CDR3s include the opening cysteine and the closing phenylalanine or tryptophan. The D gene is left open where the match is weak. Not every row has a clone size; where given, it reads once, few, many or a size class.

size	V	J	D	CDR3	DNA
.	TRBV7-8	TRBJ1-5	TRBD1	CASSTRTGRNQPQHF	TGTGCCAGCAGCACGAGGACAGGGAGGAATCAGCCCCAGCATTTT
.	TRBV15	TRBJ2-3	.	CATSRDQFWGPSTDTQYF	TGTGCCACCAGCAGAGATCAGTTTTGGGGGCCTAGCACAGATACGCAGTATTTT
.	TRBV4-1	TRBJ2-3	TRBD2	CAGSQDGGGVGTDTQYF	TGCGCCGGCAGCCAAGATGGTGGGGGGGTTGGCACAGATACGCAGTATTTT
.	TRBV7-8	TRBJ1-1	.	CASSLTGFGVNTEAFF	TGTGCCAGCAGCTTAACAGGGTTTGGGGTGAACACTGAAGCTTTCTTT
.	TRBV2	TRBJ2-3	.	CASRGPNRANTQYF	TGTGCCAGCAGGGGGCCCAACAGGGCGAATACGCAGTATTTT
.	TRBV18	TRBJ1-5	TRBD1	CASSPGGQAYNQPQHF	TGTGCCAGCTCACCGGGGGGACAGGCGTACAATCAGCCCCAGCATTTT
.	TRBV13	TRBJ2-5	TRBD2	CASSLTGGQETQYF	TGTGCCAGCAGCTTGACGGGGGGACAAGAGACCCAGTACTTC
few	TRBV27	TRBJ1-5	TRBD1	CASTPTGTSNQPQHF	TGTGCCAGCACCCCGACAGGGACAAGCAATCAGCCCCAGCATTTT
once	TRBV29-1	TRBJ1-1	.	CSVGANTEAFF	TGCAGCGTTGGGGCCAACACTGAAGCTTTCTTT
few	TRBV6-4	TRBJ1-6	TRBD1	CASSDDRGRLLYNSPLHF	TGTGCCAGCAGTGACGACAGGGGGCGTTTACTCTATAATTCACCCCTCCACTTT
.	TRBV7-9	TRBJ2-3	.	CASSLVDPTDTQYF	TGTGCCAGCAGCTTAGTAGATCCCACAGATACGCAGTATTTT
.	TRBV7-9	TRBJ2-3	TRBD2	CASSIGLDASTDTQYF	TGTGCCAGCAGCATCGGACTAGATGCTAGCACAGATACGCAGTATTTT
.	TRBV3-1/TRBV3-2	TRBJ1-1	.	CASSQELARMNTEAFF	TGTGCCAGCAGCCAAGAATTGGCCAGAATGAACACTGAAGCTTTCTTT
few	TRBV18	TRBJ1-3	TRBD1	CASSRDRGSHYSGNTIYF	TGTGCCAGCTCACGGGACAGGGGATCCCATTACTCTGGAAACACCATATATTTT
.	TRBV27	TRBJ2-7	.	CASSLWATSSSYEQYF	TGTGCCAGCAGTTTATGGGCTACTAGCTCCTCCTACGAGCAGTACTTC
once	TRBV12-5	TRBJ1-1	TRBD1	CASGLGQGRIEAFF	TGTGCTAGTGGTTTGGGACAGGGGCGAATTGAAGCTTTCTTT
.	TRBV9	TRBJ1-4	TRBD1	CASSVEGTATNEKLFF	TGTGCCAGCAGCGTAGAAGGGACAGCAACTAATGAAAAACTGTTTTTT
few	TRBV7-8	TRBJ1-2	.	CASSSLWGYTF	TGTGCCAGCAGCTCACTCTGGGGCTACACCTTC
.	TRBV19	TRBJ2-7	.	CASSRTGKSSYEQYF	TGTGCCAGTAGTAGAACAGGGAAGAGCTCCTACGAGCAGTACTTC
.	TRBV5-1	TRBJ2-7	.	CASSLGAGGGAYEQYF	TGCGCCAGCAGCTTGGGGGCGGGCGGAGGAGCCTACGAGCAGTACTTC
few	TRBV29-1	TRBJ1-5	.	CSVGAGVSQPQHF	TGCAGCGTTGGTGCAGGGGTGAGTCAGCCCCAGCATTTT
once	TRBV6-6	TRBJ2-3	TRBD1	CASSPGQGGTDTQYF	TGTGCCAGCAGTCCGGGACAGGGAGGCACAGATACGCAGTATTTT
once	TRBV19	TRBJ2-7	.	CASSLATGYEQYF	TGTGCCAGTAGTCTCGCCACGGGCTACGAGCAGTACTTC
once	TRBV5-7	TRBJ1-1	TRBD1	CADRVGGPSAEAFF	TGTGCCGACAGGGTTGGGGGGCCGAGCGCTGAAGCTTTCTTT
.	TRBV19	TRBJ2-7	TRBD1	CASKSGQGASYEQYF	TGTGCCAGTAAGTCAGGACAGGGGGCCTCCTACGAGCAGTACTTC
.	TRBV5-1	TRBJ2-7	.	CASSLRGWDEQYF	TGCGCCAGCAGCCTCAGGGGATGGGACGAGCAGTACTTC
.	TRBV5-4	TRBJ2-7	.	CASSLGGRYGEQYF	TGTGCCAGCAGCTTGGGGGGGCGTTACGGGGAGCAGTACTTC
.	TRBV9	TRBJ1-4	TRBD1	CASSSGTGWEKLFF	TGTGCCAGCAGCTCCGGGACAGGGTGGGAAAAACTGTTTTTT
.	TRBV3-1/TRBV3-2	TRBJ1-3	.	CASSRYSGNTIYF	TGTGCCAGCAGCCGATACAGCGGAAACACCATATATTTT
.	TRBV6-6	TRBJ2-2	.	CATTGGGELFF	TGTGCGACCACGGGTGGCGGGGAGCTGTTTTTT
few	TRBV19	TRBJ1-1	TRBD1	CASSGRDRRNMNTEAFF	TGTGCCAGTAGTGGCCGGGACAGGAGAAACATGAACACTGAAGCTTTCTTT
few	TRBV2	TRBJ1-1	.	CASRPDFNTEAFF	TGTGCCAGCAGGCCCGACTTCAACACTGAAGCTTTCTTT
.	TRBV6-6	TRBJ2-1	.	CASSYDTYNEQFF	TGTGCCAGCAGTTACGACACCTACAATGAGCAGTTCTTC
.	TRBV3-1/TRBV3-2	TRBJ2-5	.	CASSQDSASGETQYF	TGTGCCAGCAGCCAAGATTCGGCGAGCGGCGAGACCCAGTACTTC
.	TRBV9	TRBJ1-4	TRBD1	CASSVGPTGGNEKLFF	TGTGCCAGCAGCGTAGGCCCGACAGGGGGTAATGAAAAACTGTTTTTT
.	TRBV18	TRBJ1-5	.	CASSPGLNSNQPQHF	TGTGCCAGCTCACCAGGGCTGAATAGCAATCAGCCCCAGCATTTT
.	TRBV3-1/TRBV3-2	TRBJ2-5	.	CASSQDRGGPLETQYF	TGTGCCAGCAGCCAAGATCGTGGAGGGCCCCTAGAGACCCAGTACTTC
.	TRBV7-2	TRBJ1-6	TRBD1	CASSSTGQAYNSPLHF	TGTGCCAGCAGCTCGACCGGACAGGCATATAATTCACCCCTCCACTTT
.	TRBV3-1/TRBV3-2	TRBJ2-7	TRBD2	CASSHPLRLAGGIYEQYF	TGTGCCAGCAGCCATCCCCTCCGTCTAGCGGGAGGGATCTACGAGCAGTACTTC
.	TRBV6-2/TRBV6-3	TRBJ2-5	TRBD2	CASSYSKRGMRETQYF	TGTGCCAGCAGTTACTCAAAGCGGGGGATGCGAGAGACCCAGTACTTC
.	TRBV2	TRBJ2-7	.	CASSPGSPKEQYF	TGTGCCAGCAGTCCCGGGTCTCCCAAAGAGCAGTACTTC
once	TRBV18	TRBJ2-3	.	CASSPPQGQGTDTQYF	TGTGCCAGCTCACCACCGCAGGGGCAAGGCACAGATACGCAGTATTTT
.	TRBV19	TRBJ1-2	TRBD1	CASSTRTGLNYGYTF	TGTGCCAGTAGTACCCGGACAGGGCTCAACTATGGCTACACCTTC
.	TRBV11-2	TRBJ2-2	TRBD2	CASSLRSGFNTGELFF	TGTGCCAGCAGCTTACGTAGCGGGTTTAACACCGGGGAGCTGTTTTTT
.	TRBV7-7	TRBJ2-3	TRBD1	CASSLGTGEGADTQYF	TGTGCCAGCAGCCTAGGGACAGGGGAAGGGGCAGATACGCAGTATTTT
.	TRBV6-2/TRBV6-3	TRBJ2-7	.	CASSYEGINYEQYF	TGTGCCAGCAGTTACGAGGGCATAAACTACGAGCAGTACTTC
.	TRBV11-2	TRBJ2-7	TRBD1	CASSLILDRGSYEQYF	TGTGCCAGCAGCTTGATACTGGACAGGGGCTCCTACGAGCAGTACTTC
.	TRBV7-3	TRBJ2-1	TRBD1	CASSMTGYNEQFF	TGTGCCAGCAGCATGACAGGGTACAATGAGCAGTTCTTC
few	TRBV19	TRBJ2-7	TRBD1	CASTGQGAGEQYF	TGTGCCAGTACCGGACAGGGGGCCGGCGAGCAGTACTTC
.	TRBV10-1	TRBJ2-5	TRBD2	CASSESEETSGRAGETQYF	TGCGCCAGCAGTGAGTCGGAGGAAACTAGCGGGAGGGCAGGCGAGACCCAGTACTTC